A selection of T cell receptor beta chains follows, all from one sample in a study of blood T cell repertoires in COVID-19. Sequencing used immunoSEQ multiplex PCR; TCRdb keeps in-frame clones, though not all of them. The data contain tens of thousands of clones, over 75% of them seen just once; the ten biggest clones take up roughly 18%. The specimen sequenced was peripheral blood. These receptors were taken from a woman aged 55-70 years with active COVID-19. The CDR3 runs from the conserved cysteine through the conserved F or W. D genes are given only for firm matches. Rows may omit the clone size; those that give it use once, few, many or a size class.

>NA|NA|TRBJ2-2|TRBV9
CASRLDEAGELFF
TGTGCCAGCCGACTAGATGAGGCCGGGGAGCTGTTTTTT
>NA|TRBD1|TRBJ2-5|TRBV5-1
CASSLGQGQETQYF
TGCGCCAGCAGCTTGGGGCAGGGACAGGAGACCCAGTACTTC
>NA|NA|TRBJ1-2|TRBV18
CASSLMATGNGYTF
TGTGCCAGCTCACTCATGGCTACAGGGAATGGCTACACCTTC
>once|TRBD2|TRBJ2-5|TRBV5-4
CASSDLAGSAQETQYF
TGTGCCAGCAGCGACTTAGCGGGAAGCGCCCAAGAGACCCAGTACTTC
>NA|NA|TRBJ1-2|TRBV12-3/TRBV12-4
CASGQSINYGYTF
TGTGCCAGCGGACAGAGTATTAACTATGGCTACACCTTC
>NA|TRBD1|TRBJ2-7|TRBV7-2
CASSAIQGAVAYEQYF
TGTGCCAGCAGCGCTATCCAGGGGGCAGTAGCCTACGAGCAGTACTTC
>NA|NA|TRBJ2-1|TRBV2
CASSEQSYNEQFF
TGTGCCAGCAGTGAACAGTCGTACAATGAGCAGTTCTTC
>few|TRBD1|TRBJ1-1|TRBV25-1
CARGPKDRANTEAFF
TGTGCCCGCGGGCCCAAGGACAGGGCGAACACTGAAGCTTTCTTT
>NA|NA|TRBJ2-1|TRBV28
CASRDGRAYNEQFF
TGTGCCAGCAGGGACGGGAGAGCCTACAATGAGCAGTTCTTC
>few|NA|TRBJ1-1|TRBV3-1/TRBV3-2
CASSQVPGSAAFF
TGTGCCAGCAGCCAAGTTCCAGGGTCGGCAGCTTTCTTT
>NA|NA|TRBJ2-5|TRBV11-2
CASSSRGPQETQYF
TGTGCCAGCAGCTCCAGGGGTCCCCAAGAGACCCAGTACTTC
>NA|TRBD1|TRBJ1-1|TRBV30
CAWSGGPTGANTEAFF
TGTGCCTGGAGTGGGGGACCGACAGGGGCGAACACTGAAGCTTTCTTT
>NA|TRBD1|TRBJ2-1|TRBV9
CASSVAGTGWNEQFF
TGTGCCAGCAGCGTAGCTGGGACAGGGTGGAATGAGCAGTTCTTC
>NA|NA|TRBJ1-6|TRBV28
CASSFQGWEGLANSPLHF
TGTGCCAGCAGTTTCCAGGGGTGGGAGGGCCTGGCTAATTCACCCCTCCACTTT
>NA|TRBD1|TRBJ1-5|TRBV19
CASTGGMSNQPQHF
TGTGCCTCCACAGGGGGTATGAGCAATCAGCCCCAGCATTTT